This entry is about one T cell receptor beta chain. Its specificity is not known. The data were obtained in a study of cytomegalovirus exposure and HLA in healthy donors. Study conclusions and caveats: Prediction of most subjects' HLA-A and HLA-B alleles by TCR beta sequences was reportedly accurate.

The PCR was carried out with 60 Vbeta primers and 13 Jbeta primers. The data were produced by immunoSEQ multiplex PCR, yet TCRdb's version contains in-frame clones alone and is incomplete. Of 85,000 to 90,000 clones listed, about 75% are singletons. Germline loops: CDR1 LNHDA, CDR2 SQIVND (reference sequence). The CDR3 is made up of 14 amino acids. The V segment lost 6 bases and the J segment 4 bases; nucleotides outside the gene matches: 3. The sequenced material came from PBMCs. V and J are TRBV19 and TRBJ2-2; 9 nucleotides match TRBD1. This TCR came from a man aged 30 to 39 in good health and CMV-seropositive. The CDR3 DNA is TGTGCCAGTAGCGGGACAGGGATCACCGGGGAGCTGTTTTTT. Protein: CASSGTGITGELFF.